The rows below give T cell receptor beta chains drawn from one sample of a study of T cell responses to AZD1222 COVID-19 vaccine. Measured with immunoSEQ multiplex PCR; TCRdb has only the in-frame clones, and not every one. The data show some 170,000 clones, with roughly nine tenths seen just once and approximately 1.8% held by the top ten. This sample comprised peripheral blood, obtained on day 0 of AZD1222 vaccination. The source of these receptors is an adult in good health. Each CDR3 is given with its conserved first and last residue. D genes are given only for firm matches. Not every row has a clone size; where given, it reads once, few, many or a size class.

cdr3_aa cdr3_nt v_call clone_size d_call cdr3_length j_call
CASSHRDRGNNQPQHF TGTGCCAGTAGTCACCGGGACAGGGGTAACAATCAGCCCCAGCATTTT TRBV19 . TRBD1 16 TRBJ1-5
CASSPGLGQGGNEQFF TGTGCCAGCTCACCGGGCTTGGGACAGGGAGGCAATGAGCAGTTCTTC TRBV18 . TRBD1 16 TRBJ2-1
CAWSQQGRETQYF TGTGCCTGGAGCCAACAGGGAAGAGAGACCCAGTACTTC TRBV30 . . 13 TRBJ2-5
CASRNSGNTIYF TGTGCCAGTCGGAATTCTGGAAACACCATATATTTT TRBV19 . . 12 TRBJ1-3
CASSRTDQGPQHF TGTGCCAGCAGCCGGACGGACCAGGGGCCCCAGCATTTT TRBV12-3/TRBV12-4 . . 13 TRBJ1-5
CASSPGLAGGPYNEQFF TGTGCCAGCTCACCGGGACTAGCGGGAGGCCCTTACAATGAGCAGTTCTTC TRBV18 . TRBD2 17 TRBJ2-1
CASRRSGGADNEQFF TGTGCCAGCAGAAGGAGCGGGGGGGCTGACAATGAGCAGTTCTTC TRBV9 . TRBD2 15 TRBJ2-1
CASSSRGGALAKNIQYF TGTGCCAGCAGTTCCCGGGGTGGCGCTCTAGCCAAAAACATTCAGTACTTC TRBV27 . . 17 TRBJ2-4
CATPTGHLTEAFF TGTGCCACCCCGACGGGACATCTCACTGAAGCTTTCTTT TRBV19 . . 13 TRBJ1-1
CASSLVTYTVNEKLFF TGTGCCAGCAGCTTAGTGACATACACGGTGAATGAAAAACTGTTTTTT TRBV7-2 . . 16 TRBJ1-4
CASSLSRNTGELFF TGTGCCAGCAGCTTGAGCAGGAACACCGGGGAGCTGTTTTTT TRBV5-6 . . 14 TRBJ2-2
CASSLAERTAEAFF TGTGCCAGCAGCTTAGCCGAAAGGACAGCTGAAGCTTTCTTT TRBV7-9 . . 14 TRBJ1-1
CASSLEGAQPQHF TGTGCCAGCAGTTTAGAAGGGGCACAGCCCCAGCATTTT TRBV12-3/TRBV12-4 . . 13 TRBJ1-5
CASSFTGTRTGNTIYF TGTGCCAGCAGCTTTACAGGGACTAGGACTGGAAACACCATATATTTT TRBV13 . . 16 TRBJ1-3
CASSLTTGKDTQYF TGTGCCAGCAGCTTAACCACAGGGAAAGATACGCAGTATTTT TRBV7-9 few . 14 TRBJ2-3
CASSSSGPDNEQFF TGTGCCAGCAGCTCCTCCGGCCCCGACAATGAGCAGTTCTTC TRBV11-1 few . 14 TRBJ2-1
CASSHTPAAQETQYF TGTGCCAGCAGTCACACCCCAGCGGCACAAGAGACCCAGTACTTC TRBV3-1/TRBV3-2 . . 15 TRBJ2-5
CASMAQFNQPQHF TGTGCCAGTATGGCACAGTTCAATCAGCCCCAGCATTTT TRBV19 . . 13 TRBJ1-5
CASSPQGTFSGNTIYF TGCGCCAGCAGCCCCCAGGGAACATTCTCTGGAAACACCATATATTTT TRBV5-1 . . 16 TRBJ1-3
CASSEGANRGNTEAFF TGTGCCAGCAGTGAGGGGGCGAACAGGGGTAACACTGAAGCTTTCTTT TRBV6-1 . TRBD1 16 TRBJ1-1
CASTSGSGELFF TGTGCCAGCACATCCGGATCCGGGGAGCTGTTTTTT TRBV12-3/TRBV12-4 . . 12 TRBJ2-2
CASRPPGQNYGYTF TGTGCCAGCAGGCCTCCGGGACAAAACTATGGCTACACCTTC TRBV5-6 once . 14 TRBJ1-2
CARSRSMSYNEQFF TGTGCCAGATCGCGATCGATGTCCTACAATGAGCAGTTCTTC TRBV2 few . 14 TRBJ2-1
CAWSVAEGSDTQYF TGTGCCTGGAGTGTGGCAGAGGGGTCAGATACGCAGTATTTT TRBV30 . . 14 TRBJ2-3
CASSPLPVGQPQHF TGTGCCAGTAGTCCACTTCCGGTGGGTCAGCCCCAGCATTTT TRBV19 . . 14 TRBJ1-5
CASGYLGASPLHF TGTGCCAGCGGATACTTAGGGGCTTCACCCCTCCACTTT TRBV25-1 . . 13 TRBJ1-6
CASSLILQGTLHF TGTGCCAGCAGCCTAATCCTCCAGGGAACTCTCCACTTT TRBV12-3/TRBV12-4 . . 13 TRBJ1-6
CARALAGGRNTGELFF TGTGCCCGGGCACTAGCGGGGGGCAGGAACACCGGGGAGCTGTTTTTT TRBV30 . TRBD2 16 TRBJ2-2
CASSIWDSSNTGELFF TGTGCCAGTAGTATTTGGGACTCCTCGAACACCGGGGAGCTGTTTTTT TRBV19 . . 16 TRBJ2-2
CASSPWGTRNTEAFF TGTGCCAGCTCCCCATGGGGGACGCGGAACACTGAAGCTTTCTTT TRBV18 . . 15 TRBJ1-1
CASSLAGQGNQPQHF TGTGCCAGCAGTCTAGCAGGACAGGGCAATCAGCCCCAGCATTTT TRBV28 . TRBD1 15 TRBJ1-5
CASSTHGGGPENEQYF TGTGCCAGCAGCACCCATGGGGGGGGGCCAGAGAACGAGCAGTACTTC TRBV7-9 few . 16 TRBJ2-7
CASRLHGSGNTIYF TGTGCCAGCAGGTTACACGGCTCTGGAAACACCATATATTTT TRBV6-5 . . 14 TRBJ1-3